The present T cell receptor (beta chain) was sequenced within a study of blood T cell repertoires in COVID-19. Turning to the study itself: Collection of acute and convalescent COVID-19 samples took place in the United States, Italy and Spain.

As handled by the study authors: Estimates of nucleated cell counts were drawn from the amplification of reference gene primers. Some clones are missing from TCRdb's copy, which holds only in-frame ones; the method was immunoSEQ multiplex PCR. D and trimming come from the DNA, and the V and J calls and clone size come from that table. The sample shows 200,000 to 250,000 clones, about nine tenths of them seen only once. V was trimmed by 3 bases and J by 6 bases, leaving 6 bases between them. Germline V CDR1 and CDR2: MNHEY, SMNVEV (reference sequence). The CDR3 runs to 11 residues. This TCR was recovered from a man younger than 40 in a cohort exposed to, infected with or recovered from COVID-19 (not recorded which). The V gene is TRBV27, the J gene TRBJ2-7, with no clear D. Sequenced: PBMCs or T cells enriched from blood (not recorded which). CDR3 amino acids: CASSFGLEQYF. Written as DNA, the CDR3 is TGTGCCAGCAGTTTCGGTCTCGAGCAGTACTTC.